This T cell receptor (beta chain) appears in the sequencing data of a study of T cell responses to AZD1222 COVID-19 vaccine. To note about this clone: Its antigen is unidentified.

Second-dose intervals near 4 or 12 weeks were combined. The V gene's germline CDR1 is GTSNPN and CDR2 SVGIG (reference sequence). The CDR3 sequence is 14 residues long. Trimming at V came to 6 bases and at J to 9 bases, leaving 9 bases not matched to a gene. Study findings and constraints: Breadth and depth of Spike-specific TCRs rose after two AZD1222 doses. Sampling captured repertoires only after the peak T cell response.

Using immunoSEQ multiplex PCR, the repertoire was profiled, and TCRdb retains in-frame clones only, with some absent. This sample has 150,000 to 200,000 clones, with 90% to 95% found just once. Here the sequenced sample was peripheral blood, taken 28 days after the second AZD1222 dose. The receptor's source is an adult who received the AZD1222 COVID-19 vaccine. The chain joins TRBV30 to TRBJ2-4; 12 bases fit TRBD1. As DNA, the CDR3 is TGTGCCTGTTCTAGGGGACAGGGGGCGAGCATTCAGTACTTC. This sequence encodes CACSRGQGASIQYF. Based on the CDR3 plus reference TRBV30 and TRBJ2-4, the full variable domain is SQTIHQWPATLVQPVGSPLSLECTVEGTSNPNLYWYRQAAGRGLQLLFYSVGIGQISSEVPQNLSASRPQDRQFILSSKKLLLSDSGFYLCACSRGQGASIQYFGAGTRLSVL.